One and the same sample provided the 30 T cell receptor beta chains below, sequenced in a study of CD8 T cells in Susac syndrome. The RNA input was roughly 0.45 to 1 ug, and it was reverse transcribed with random hexamers. TCRdb re-derived calls from the immunoSEQ multiplex PCR reads in MiXCR, one entry per CDR3 protein. Among around 200,000 distinct CDR3 sequences listed, more than 85% were seen once. The material sequenced was CD8+ T cells from PBMCs. The receptor set was obtained from a human donor with Susac syndrome.

J is TRBJ2-1 and V is TRBV20-1; a weak D match, TRBD2 (6 bases). This CDR3 region has 13 residues. Germline lookup yields CDR1 DFQATT and CDR2 SNEGSKA (reference sequence). Deletions cut 4 bases from V and 3 bases from J, with 10 bases between. The CDR3 here is CSAIGGDYNEQFF. The CDR3 DNA reads as TGCAGTGCTATTGGCGGGGACTACAATGAGCAGTTCTTC.

This chain joins TRBV3-1 and TRBJ2-1; possibly TRBD2 for D (6 bases). Germline loops: CDR1 LGHDT, CDR2 YNNKEL (reference sequence). V lost 5 bases, J lost 9 bases, and 11 bases lay in between. The CDR3 is 12 residues long. The CDR3 region has the DNA TGTGCCAGCAGCGAAACAGCGGGTGAGCAGTTCTTC. Its translation: CASSETAGEQFF.

This clonotype was seen a single time. The J gene is TRBJ2-5, the V gene TRBV5-1; D uncertain. Germline values: CDR1 SGHRS, CDR2 YFSETQ. V gave up 3 bases and J gave up 2 bases, with 5 bases separating them. This CDR3 contains 12 residues. The CDR3: CASSYHQETQYF. DNA for the CDR3: TGCGCCAGCAGCTACCATCAAGAGACCCAGTACTTC.

This clonotype is a singleton in its sample. The rearrangement joins TRBV7-3 to TRBJ1-6; TRBD1 matches 7 bases. V shed 4 bases and J 7 bases; nucleotides not matched to a gene: 7. Germline V gives CDR1 SGHTA, CDR2 FQGTGA. There are 15 residues in the CDR3. The CDR3 spells CASSSTGNGNSPLHF. CDR3 in DNA: TGTGCCAGCAGCTCGACAGGGAATGGCAATTCACCCCTCCACTTT.

This clonotype was seen only once. The chain uses TRBV25-1 and TRBJ1-6, with D unresolved. Between the trimmed V and J ends, which lost 6 bases and 4 bases, there was a span of 7 bases. Germline CDR1 MGHDK, CDR2 SYGVNS. The CDR3 is made up of 13 amino acids. The CDR3 loop is CASRGWYNSPLHF. The DNA of the CDR3 is TGTGCCAGCAGAGGGTGGTATAATTCACCCCTCCACTTT.

The V call is TRBV14, the J call TRBJ2-7; D is perhaps TRBD2 (5 bases). Germline V lookup: CDR1 SGHDN, CDR2 FVKESK. Between the trimmed V and J ends, which lost 3 bases and 7 bases, there was a span of 16 bases. There are 14 residues in the CDR3. This CDR3 is CASSHPSLSGEQYF. CDR3 nucleotide sequence: TGTGCCAGCAGCCACCCTAGCTTGTCGGGGGAGCAGTACTTC.

This chain joins TRBV3-1 and TRBJ1-2, with D possibly matching TRBD1 (6 bases). Trimming cost V 10 bases and J 1 base, with 16 bases left between them. Germline lookup yields CDR1 LGHDT and CDR2 YNNKEL (reference sequence). The CDR3 consists of 14 residues. This CDR3 reads CAKNGRGVNYGYTF. The CDR3 coding sequence is TGTGCCAAGAACGGCAGGGGAGTTAACTATGGCTACACCTTC.

J is TRBJ2-7 and V is TRBV18; D is undetermined. Looked up from germline, CDR1 is KGHSH and CDR2 is LQKENI. Trimming removed 3 bases at V and 3 bases at J, with 6 bases between. The CDR3 sequence is 12 residues long. CDR3 loop: CASSPVSYEQYF. CDR3 nucleotide sequence: TGTGCCAGCTCACCCGTCAGCTACGAGCAGTACTTC.

The chain couples TRBV30 to TRBJ2-3; 8 nucleotides line up with TRBD1. The germline V gene encodes CDR1 GTSNPN and CDR2 SVGIG (reference sequence). V shed 5 bases, J shed 0 bases, and the junction held 7 bases outside the gene matches. The CDR3 extends over 15 amino acids. CDR3 DNA: TGTGCCTGGGGGGGCCCAGGGGGCAGCACAGATACGCAGTATTTT. This encodes CAWGGPGGSTDTQYF.

V gene TRBV5-4 combines with J gene TRBJ2-1; 15 nucleotides agree with TRBD2. The J segment lost 12 bases and the V segment lost 4 bases, leaving 14 bases of the junction unmatched. The CDR3 has 17 residues. The germline CDR1 and CDR2 sequences are SGHNT and YYREEE (reference sequence). This chain's CDR3 is CASSARTSGGVGGGQFF. In DNA, the CDR3 is TGTGCCAGCAGCGCCAGGACTAGCGGGGGGGTCGGTGGAGGGCAGTTCTTC. Supplemented by reference TRBV5-4 and TRBJ2-1, the full variable domain reads ETGVTQSPTHLIKTRGQQVTLRCSSQSGHNTVSWYQQALGQGPQFIFQYYREEENGRGNFPPRFSGLQFPNYSSELNVNALELDDSALYLCASSARTSGGVGGGQFFGPGTRLTVL.

This chain uses TRBV25-1 with TRBJ1-2; 8 positions agree with TRBD1. Germline lookup yields CDR1 MGHDK and CDR2 SYGVNS. Trimming took 1 base from V and 6 from J; bases not matched to a gene: 4. The length of the CDR3 is 14 residues. The CDR3: CASSELAGGNGYTF. DNA of the CDR3: TGTGCCAGCAGTGAATTGGCAGGGGGCAATGGCTACACCTTC.

V usage is TRBV20-1 and J usage is TRBJ1-2; a weak D match, TRBD1 (6 bases). Germline CDR1 DFQATT, CDR2 SNEGSKA (reference sequence). The CDR3 length is 15 residues. Trimming took 2 bases from V and 2 from J, leaving 15 bases between them. DNA for the CDR3: TGCAGTGCTAGACTTACAGGGACCGTCAACTATGGCTACACCTTC. Translating gives CSARLTGTVNYGYTF.

The chain combines TRBV30 with TRBJ1-1; D unresolved. CDR1 and CDR2 from the germline V gene are GTSNPN and SVGIG (reference sequence). CDR3 length equals 13 residues. Trimming took 2 bases from V and 4 from J, leaving 11 bases between them. The chain's CDR3 is CAWSFGISTEAFF. The CDR3 DNA is TGTGCCTGGAGTTTTGGCATATCCACTGAAGCTTTCTTT.

This clonotype occurred a few times. The V gene is TRBV29-1, the J gene TRBJ2-7; no clear D gene. Germline values: CDR1 SQVTM, CDR2 ANQGSEA. The length of the CDR3 is 11 residues. The V gene lost 1 base and the J gene lost 3 bases, with 4 bases spanning the gap. The CDR3 DNA reads as TGCAGCGTTGAAGGAGACTACGAGCAGTACTTC. It yields the protein CSVEGDYEQYF.

The chain couples TRBV28 to TRBJ2-3, with TRBD1 identical over 10 bases. V lost 6 bases and J lost 2; bases outside the gene matches: 14. Germline V lookup: CDR1 MDHEN, CDR2 SYDVKM. This CDR3 spans 18 amino acids. This CDR3 reads CASSQSYMTGGNTDTQYF. In nucleotides, the CDR3 is TGTGCCAGCAGCCAATCCTACATGACAGGGGGCAACACAGATACGCAGTATTTT. Filled out from reference TRBV28 and TRBJ2-3, the complete variable domain reads DVKVTQSSRYLVKRTGEKVFLECVQDMDHENMFWYRQDPGLGLRLIYFSYDVKMKEKGDIPEGYSVSREKKERFSLILESASTNQTSMYLCASSQSYMTGGNTDTQYFGPGTRLTVL.

In DNA, the CDR3 is TGTGCCAGCAGCCAACTCAGCGGCTTGGGAAACACCATATATTTT. It yields the protein CASSQLSGLGNTIYF. This chain uses TRBV7-2 with TRBJ1-3; D ambiguous. V was shortened by 5 bases and J by 4 bases, with 15 bases between the two germline ends. Germline CDR1 and CDR2: SGHTA and FQGNSA. The CDR3 has 15 residues.

This chain joins TRBV29-1 and TRBJ2-3, with 8 bases identical to TRBD2. From germline, CDR1 is SQVTM and CDR2 ANQGSEA. The V segment lost 5 bases and the J segment 2 bases; nucleotides outside the gene matches: 6. This CDR3 comprises 14 residues. This chain's CDR3 is CSVREGRVTDTQYF. DNA for the CDR3: TGCAGCGTTCGGGAGGGCCGGGTCACAGATACGCAGTATTTT.

The chain links TRBV3-1 to TRBJ2-5; TRBD1 might be the D (6 bases). This CDR3 has 15 residues. Germline V gene lookup returns CDR1 LGHDT and CDR2 YNNKEL (reference sequence). V shed 3 bases and J shed 2 bases, with 13 bases lying between them. The CDR3 sequence is CASSQRQDTQETQYF. CDR3 nucleotides: TGTGCCAGCAGCCAGAGACAGGATACGCAAGAGACCCAGTACTTC.

This clonotype occurred once. For the CDR3, the DNA is TGCGCCAGCAGCCAAGCCGGTAGTTCAGATACGCAGTATTTT. It is translated as CASSQAGSSDTQYF. The V call is TRBV4-1, the J call TRBJ2-3; D is undetermined. The CDR3 loop spans 14 amino acids. The V end was cut by 1 base, the J end by 4 bases, with 9 bases between. CDR1 is MGHRA and CDR2 is YSYEKL in the germline V gene.

The chain recombines TRBV12-3 or TRBV12-4 with TRBJ1-5; D remains unclear. V dropped 6 bases and J dropped 9 bases, with 15 bases sitting between them. This CDR3 has 13 amino acids. CDR3 region: CASRSRDEVPQHF. Here the CDR3 DNA reads TGTGCCAGCAGATCCCGGGATGAGGTGCCCCAGCATTTT.

This clonotype was observed a single time. The chain carries TRBV20-1 and TRBJ2-1, with a weak D call TRBD2 (5 bases). Germline loops: CDR1 DFQATT, CDR2 SNEGSKA (reference sequence). V lost 4 bases and J lost 4, with 20 bases in between. The CDR3 extends over 16 amino acids. The CDR3 loop is CSATLLGLNLYNEQFF. CDR3 DNA sequence: TGCAGTGCTACCTTACTAGGCCTCAACCTTTACAATGAGCAGTTCTTC.

V gene TRBV12-3 or TRBV12-4 combines with J gene TRBJ1-2, with 9 nucleotides matching TRBD1. The trim removed 6 bases at V and 8 bases at J, leaving 7 bases unmatched. CDR3 size: 13 residues. The CDR3 DNA follows: TGTGCCAGCAGGTCGGACAGGGGAGGCGGCTACACCTTC. Translating gives CASRSDRGGGYTF.

V and J are TRBV9 and TRBJ1-5; TRBD1 is a possible D gene (5 bases). Trimming removed 3 bases at V and 7 bases at J, with 11 bases between. Germline V lookup: CDR1 SGDLS, CDR2 YYNGEE. This CDR3 has 13 amino acids. The CDR3 sequence is CASSEYGGQPQHF. DNA of the CDR3: TGTGCCAGCAGCGAATACGGGGGACAGCCCCAGCATTTT.

The chain has TRBV12-3 or TRBV12-4 and TRBJ1-1; 9 bases match TRBD1. The CDR3 is 15 residues long. J gave up 4 bases and V 6 bases, and 9 bases lay outside the gene matches. This CDR3 reads CASRLTGGFGTEAFF. Here the CDR3 DNA reads TGTGCCAGCAGACTAACAGGGGGCTTCGGCACTGAAGCTTTCTTT.

V is TRBV9 and J is TRBJ2-2; TRBD1 matches 9 bases. The CDR3 runs 20 residues. CDR1 SGDLS and CDR2 YYNGEE come from the germline V gene. V was pared by 4 bases and J by 2 bases, with 18 bases of the junction left unmatched. CDR3: CASSTTIQGAPRLNTGELFF. CDR3 DNA: TGTGCCAGCAGCACAACAATACAGGGGGCGCCCAGACTAAACACCGGGGAGCTGTTTTTT.

The rearrangement uses TRBV6-6 and TRBJ2-5; TRBD2 matches at 12 bases. Germline V gene lookup returns CDR1 MNHNY and CDR2 SVGAGI (reference sequence). The junction had 4 bases not matched to a gene; V was cut back by 7 bases and J by 4 bases. The CDR3 is 14 residues long. The CDR3 loop is CASTELAGGETQYF. CDR3 nucleotides: TGTGCCAGCACCGAACTAGCGGGGGGAGAGACCCAGTACTTC.

This chain connects TRBV3-1 to TRBJ2-7; TRBD1 is a possible D gene (6 bases). The ends were cut back, 1 base at V and 4 bases at J, with 11 bases in the middle. The germline V gene has CDR1 LGHDT and CDR2 YNNKEL (reference sequence). The CDR3 has 14 residues. In DNA form, the CDR3 reads TGTGCCAGCAGCCAAGTCGGCAGGGGATACGAGCAGTACTTC. Translated: CASSQVGRGYEQYF.

The chain joins TRBV19 to TRBJ1-1, with D unresolved. The CDR3 contains 14 residues. V lost 3 bases to trimming and J lost 0 bases, with 8 bases between them. Germline V gives CDR1 LNHDA, CDR2 SQIVND (reference sequence). DNA for the CDR3: TGTGCCAGTAGTATCCCCAGCCTGAACACTGAAGCTTTCTTT. Translated, it gives CASSIPSLNTEAFF.

V usage is TRBV3-1 and J usage is TRBJ2-5; D is ambiguous. V was clipped by 0 bases and J by 1 base, with 15 bases between them. The germline gives CDR1 LGHDT, CDR2 YNNKEL (reference sequence). The length of the CDR3 is 17 residues. CDR3 in DNA: TGTGCCAGCAGCCAAGAAGTCGCAGCACACTTCCAAGAGACCCAGTACTTC. It specifies CASSQEVAAHFQETQYF.

V gene TRBV13 combines with J gene TRBJ1-6; TRBD1 agrees at 10 bases. V shed 1 base and J 7 bases; nucleotides not matched to a gene: 1. The V gene's germline CDR1 is PRHDT and CDR2 FYEKMQ (reference sequence). The CDR3 totals 15 residues. The CDR3 reads CASSLAGQGNSPLHF. The CDR3 region has the DNA TGTGCCAGCAGCTTAGCGGGACAGGGGAATTCACCCCTCCACTTT.